This TCR beta chain was obtained from a study of shared clonotypes between healthy human individuals. On the study more broadly: The donor pool was made up of a couple of women and three men aged 18 to 49.

V gave up 4 bases and J gave up 0 bases; unmatched junction bases: 3. Germline CDR1 and CDR2: KGHSH and LQKENI. The CDR3 is made up of 16 amino acids. Findings and limits, study-wide: Limitation of the genetic and exposure-history diversity represented came from the few donors. With a handful of donors compared, around 4.7% of naive CD4 clonotypes were shared. A generally larger estimated richness was seen in naive subsets than in memory subsets.

This table comes from immunoSEQ multiplex PCR, and its TCRdb copy is limited to in-frame clones, with some not included. Seen here are roughly 2.5 million clones, around nine tenths observed once, and the top ten hold under 0.15%. On this clone: The antigen remains undetermined.

The sample taken for sequencing was naive CD4+ T cells sorted from blood. Subset denoted: CD45RA+ positively selected. This chain connects TRBV18 to TRBJ2-3; 11 bases agree with TRBD2. The receptor's source is a man between 18 and 35 years old in good health. CDR3 protein: CASSLRLAGSTDTQYF. The DNA for the CDR3 is TGTGCCAGCTCACTCCGACTAGCGGGGAGCACAGATACGCAGTATTTT.